Below are 3 T cell receptor beta chains sequenced from a single sample in a study of CD8+CD57+ T cells in acquired aplastic anemia. Using genomic DNA as the template, TCR beta VDJ and CDR3 profiling was carried out. Using its own MiXCR run on the reads, TCRdb lists one record per CDR3 protein. The sample has hundreds of thousands of distinct CDR3 sequences, 40% to 60% seen once; the top ten hold less than 20%. Patients chosen for sequencing had CD8+CD57+ cells that had expanded, as shown by flow cytometry. Sequencing was carried out using sorted CD4+, CD8+, or CD8+CD57+ T cells (not recorded which) from PBMCs. The receptors shown here come from a human donor with aplastic anemia.

There are a few counts of this clonotype. The DNA for the CDR3 is TGTGCCAGCAGTTATGCCAGGGGGTTTGGCTACACCTTC. Translating it yields CASSYARGFGYTF. The chain uses TRBV6-5 and TRBJ1-2, with TRBD1 matching 7 bases. Trimming removed 3 bases from V and 7 bases from J; junction bases left unmatched: 5. Germline V CDR1 and CDR2: MNHEY, SVGAGI. This CDR3 region has 13 residues.

The chain uses TRBV11-1 and TRBJ2-3; TRBD1 is a possible D gene (5 bases). Per the germline V gene, CDR1 is SGHAT and CDR2 is FQDESV (reference sequence). V was clipped by 5 bases and J by 0 bases, with 12 bases between them. The length of the CDR3 is 15 residues. CDR3 sequence: CASSRGRNSTDTQYF. The CDR3 bases are TGTGCCAGCAGCAGGGGAAGAAACAGCACAGATACGCAGTATTTT.

V gene TRBV6-1 combines with J gene TRBJ2-2; perhaps TRBD2 as D (6 bases). Germline CDR1 and CDR2: MNHNS and SASEGT. The CDR3 consists of 15 residues. The V end was cut by 2 bases, the J end by 7 bases, with 14 bases between. CDR3 protein: CASSEYKGGGGELFF. As DNA, the CDR3 is TGTGCCAGCAGTGAATATAAGGGAGGAGGCGGGGAGCTGTTTTTT.